This T cell receptor beta chain was sequenced for a study of blood T cell repertoires in COVID-19. Repertoires were generated with immunoSEQ multiplex PCR, while TCRdb's copy carries only in-frame clones and drops some. The sample has about 230,000 clones, 84% seen once. Germline V gives CDR1 SGHAT, CDR2 FQNNGV. With V trimmed by 7 bases and J by 7 bases, 9 bases remained unmatched. The CDR3 runs to 13 residues. Sequencing was carried out using peripheral blood. The rearrangement links TRBV11-2 to TRBJ2-7; 8 bases line up with TRBD1. This TCR was recovered from a woman of 80 years or more with active or convalescent COVID-19. CDR3: CASNPTGVGEQYF. The CDR3 region has the DNA TGTGCCAGCAATCCGACAGGGGTGGGAGAGCAGTACTTC.